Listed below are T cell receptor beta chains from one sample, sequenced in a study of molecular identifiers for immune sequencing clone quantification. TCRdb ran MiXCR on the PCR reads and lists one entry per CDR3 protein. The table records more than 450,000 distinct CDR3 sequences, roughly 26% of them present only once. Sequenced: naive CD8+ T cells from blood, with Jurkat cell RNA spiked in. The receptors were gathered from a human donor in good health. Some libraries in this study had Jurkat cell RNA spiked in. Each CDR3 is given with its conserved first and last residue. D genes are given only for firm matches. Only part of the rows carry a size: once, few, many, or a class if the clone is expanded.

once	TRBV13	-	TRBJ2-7	CASSLGQAIYEQYF	TGTGCCAGCAGCTTAGGACAGGCGATATACGAGCAGTACTTC
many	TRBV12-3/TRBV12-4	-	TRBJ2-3	CASSPHTDTQYF	TGTGCCAGCAGTCCCCACACAGATACGCAGTATTTT
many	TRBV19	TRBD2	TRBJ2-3	CASTTTSGSTDTQYF	TGTGCCAGTACCACGACTAGCGGAAGCACAGATACGCAGTATTTT
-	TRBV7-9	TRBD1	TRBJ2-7	CASSSPGQGACEQYF	TGTGCCAGCAGCTCGCCGGGACAGGGGGCATGCGAGCAGTACTTC
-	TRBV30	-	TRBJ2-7	CAWSVKASYEQYF	TGTGCCTGGAGTGTTAAAGCCTCCTACGAGCAGTACTTC
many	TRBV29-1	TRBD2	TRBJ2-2	CSVITSGSVVELFF	TGCAGCGTGATCACTAGCGGGAGCGTAGTGGAGCTGTTTTTT
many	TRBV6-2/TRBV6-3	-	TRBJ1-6	CASSYSRRPGDHTLHF	TGTGCCAGCAGTTACTCGAGAAGACCAGGGGATCACACCCTCCACTTT
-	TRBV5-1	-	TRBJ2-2	CASSLGTSNTGELFF	TGCGCCAGCAGCTTGGGGACGTCGAACACCGGGGAGCTGTTTTTT
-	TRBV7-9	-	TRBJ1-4	CTSEALHGSSEKLFF	TGTACCAGCGAAGCCCTCCATGGGAGTAGCGAAAAACTGTTTTTT
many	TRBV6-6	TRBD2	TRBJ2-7	CASSFGLAGEEEQYF	TGTGCCAGCAGTTTTGGACTAGCGGGAGAGGAAGAGCAGTACTTC
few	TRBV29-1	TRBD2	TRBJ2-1	CSVEKGTSGSVYNEQFF	TGCAGCGTCGAAAAAGGGACTAGCGGGAGTGTGTACAATGAGCAGTTCTTC
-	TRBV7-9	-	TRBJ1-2	CASSFASSNYGYTF	TGTGCCAGCAGCTTTGCGTCCAGTAACTATGGCTACACCTTC
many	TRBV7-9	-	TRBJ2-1	CASSGIGHIHEQFF	TGTGCCAGCAGCGGGATTGGGCATATCCATGAGCAGTTCTTC
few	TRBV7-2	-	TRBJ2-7	CASSYYLGVSSYEQYF	TGTGCCAGCAGCTACTACTTAGGGGTCAGCTCCTACGAGCAGTACTTC
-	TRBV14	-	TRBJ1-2	CASSLTRGSGYTF	TGTGCCAGCAGCCTCACACGAGGTAGTGGCTACACCTTC
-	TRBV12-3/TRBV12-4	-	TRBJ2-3	CASSVGWSSTDTQYF	TGTGCCAGCAGCGTAGGGTGGAGTAGCACAGATACGCAGTATTTT
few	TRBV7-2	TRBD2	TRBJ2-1	CASSRQTSGSYNEQFF	TGTGCCAGCAGCCGCCAGACTAGCGGCTCCTACAATGAGCAGTTCTTC
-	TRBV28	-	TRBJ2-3	CASSSQGPTDTQYF	TGTGCCAGCAGTTCCCAAGGACCCACAGATACGCAGTATTTT
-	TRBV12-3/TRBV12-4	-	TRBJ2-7	CASAWGPYGQYF	TGTGCCAGCGCATGGGGCCCCTACGGGCAGTACTTC
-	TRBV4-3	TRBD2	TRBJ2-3	CASNQDAPTSGTDTQYF	TGCGCCAGCAACCAAGATGCCCCTACTAGCGGCACAGATACGCAGTATTTT
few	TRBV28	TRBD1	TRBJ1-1	CASSPRTGATEAFF	TGTGCCAGCAGTCCCAGGACAGGAGCAACTGAAGCTTTCTTT
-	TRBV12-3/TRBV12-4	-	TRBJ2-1	CASMGTHNEQFF	TGTGCCAGCATGGGCACGCACAATGAGCAGTTCTTC
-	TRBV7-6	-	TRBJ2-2	CASSLFSDPVGELFF	TGTGCCAGCAGCTTATTTTCAGATCCGGTCGGGGAGCTGTTTTTT
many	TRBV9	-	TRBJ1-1	CASSVKTENTEAFF	TGTGCCAGCAGCGTGAAGACGGAGAACACTGAAGCTTTCTTT
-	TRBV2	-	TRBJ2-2	CATTPLSTGNTGELFF	TGTGCCACCACTCCTCTATCGACAGGGAACACCGGGGAGCTGTTTTTT
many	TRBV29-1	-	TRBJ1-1	CSVGGSMNTEAFF	TGCAGCGTCGGAGGGAGTATGAACACTGAAGCTTTCTTT
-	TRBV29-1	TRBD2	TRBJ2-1	CSVWGLATYNEQFF	TGCAGCGTTTGGGGACTAGCGACATACAATGAGCAGTTCTTC
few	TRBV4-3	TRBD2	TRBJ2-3	CASSQDFSGIEADTQYF	TGCGCCAGCAGCCAAGATTTTAGCGGGATAGAGGCGGATACGCAGTATTTT
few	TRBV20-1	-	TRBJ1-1	CSARHRNTEAFF	TGCAGTGCTAGGCACCGGAACACTGAAGCTTTCTTT
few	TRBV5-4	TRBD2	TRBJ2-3	CASSFGLAGVTDTQYF	TGTGCCAGCAGCTTCGGACTAGCGGGAGTTACAGATACGCAGTATTTT
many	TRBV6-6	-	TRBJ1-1	CAGAPTVMNTEAFF	TGTGCCGGGGCCCCAACAGTGATGAACACTGAAGCTTTCTTT
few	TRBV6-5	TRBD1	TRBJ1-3	CASRDRTGGNTIYF	TGTGCCAGCAGGGACAGGACCGGTGGAAACACCATATATTTT
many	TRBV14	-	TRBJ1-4	CASSHWDNYEKLFF	TGTGCCAGCAGCCATTGGGACAACTATGAAAAACTGTTTTTT
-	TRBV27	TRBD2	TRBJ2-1	CASSSIPGTSSYNEQFF	TGTGCCAGCAGTTCCATCCCCGGGACTAGCTCCTACAATGAGCAGTTCTTC
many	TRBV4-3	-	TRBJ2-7	CASSQDRLPGPYEQYF	TGCGCCAGCAGCCAAGATCGACTCCCCGGACCCTACGAGCAGTACTTC
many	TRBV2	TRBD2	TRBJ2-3	CASRTNLLAATDTQYF	TGTGCCAGCAGAACTAACTTACTAGCGGCGACAGATACGCAGTATTTT
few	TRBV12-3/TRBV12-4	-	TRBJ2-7	CASRGGSTGSHEQYF	TGTGCCAGCAGGGGGGGGTCGACAGGGAGCCACGAGCAGTACTTC
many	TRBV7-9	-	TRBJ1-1	CASSGPNTEAFF	TGTGCCAGTTCGGGCCCGAACACTGAAGCTTTCTTT
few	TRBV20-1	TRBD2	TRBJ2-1	CSADEREGSIRNEQFF	TGCAGTGCTGATGAGCGGGAAGGGTCGATAAGGAATGAGCAGTTCTTC
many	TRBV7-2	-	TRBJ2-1	CASSSPRRDFSEQFF	TGTGCCAGCAGCTCCCCGAGGCGGGATTTTAGTGAGCAGTTCTTC
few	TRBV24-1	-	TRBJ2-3	CATSDLKGGTDTQYF	TGTGCCACCAGTGATTTGAAGGGCGGCACAGATACGCAGTATTTT
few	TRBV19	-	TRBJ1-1	CASGWTNTEAFF	TGTGCCAGCGGTTGGACGAACACTGAAGCTTTCTTT
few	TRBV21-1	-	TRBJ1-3	CASSRSRDRSPYHSGNTIYF	TGTGCCAGCAGCAGGTCCCGGGACAGGAGTCCCTACCACTCTGGAAACACCATATATTTT
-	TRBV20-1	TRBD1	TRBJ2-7	CSAGDRGWNEQYF	TGCAGTGCTGGAGACAGGGGATGGAACGAGCAGTACTTC
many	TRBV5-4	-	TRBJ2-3	CASSLAGGPTSFSTDTQYF	TGTGCCAGCAGCTTGGCAGGGGGGCCAACTTCATTTAGCACAGATACGCAGTATTTT
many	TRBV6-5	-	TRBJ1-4	CASSGTGIKLFF	TGTGCCAGCAGCGGTACAGGGATAAAACTGTTTTTT
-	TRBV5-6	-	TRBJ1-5	CATSLGQGNQPQHF	TGTGCCACCAGCTTGGGGCAGGGCAATCAGCCCCAGCATTTT
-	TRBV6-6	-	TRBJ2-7	CASSPPLGQILSYEQYF	TGTGCCAGCAGCCCCCCCCTGGGCCAGATCCTCTCCTACGAGCAGTACTTC
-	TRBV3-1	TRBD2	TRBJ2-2	CASSQGASGDLTGELFF	TGTGCCAGCAGCCAAGGGGCTAGCGGGGACCTGACCGGGGAGCTGTTTTTT
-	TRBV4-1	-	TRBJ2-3	CASSQLRGLTDTQYF	TGCGCCAGCAGCCAACTACGGGGGTTAACAGATACGCAGTATTTT